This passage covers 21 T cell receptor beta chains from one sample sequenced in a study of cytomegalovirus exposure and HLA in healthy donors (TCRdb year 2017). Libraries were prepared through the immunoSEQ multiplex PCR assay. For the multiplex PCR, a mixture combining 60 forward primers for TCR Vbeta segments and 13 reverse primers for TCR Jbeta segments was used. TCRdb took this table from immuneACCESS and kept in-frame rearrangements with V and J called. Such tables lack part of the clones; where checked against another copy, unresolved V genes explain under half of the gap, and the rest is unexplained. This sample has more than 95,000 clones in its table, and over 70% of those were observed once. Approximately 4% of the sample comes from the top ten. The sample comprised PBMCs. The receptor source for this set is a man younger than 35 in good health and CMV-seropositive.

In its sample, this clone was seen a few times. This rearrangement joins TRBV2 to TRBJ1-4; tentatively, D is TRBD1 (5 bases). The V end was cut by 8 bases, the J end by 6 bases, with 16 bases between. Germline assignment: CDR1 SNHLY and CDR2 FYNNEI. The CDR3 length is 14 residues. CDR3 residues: CASEIRGGYEKLFF. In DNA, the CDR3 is TGTGCCAGCGAGATTAGGGGTGGTTATGAAAAACTGTTTTTT.

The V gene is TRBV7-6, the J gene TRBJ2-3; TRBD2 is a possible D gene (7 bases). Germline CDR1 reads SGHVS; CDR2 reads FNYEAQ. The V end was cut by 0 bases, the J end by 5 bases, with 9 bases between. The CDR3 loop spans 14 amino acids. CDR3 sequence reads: CASSLAGGLDTQYF. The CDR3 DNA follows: TGTGCCAGCAGCTTAGCGGGGGGGCTAGATACGCAGTATTTT. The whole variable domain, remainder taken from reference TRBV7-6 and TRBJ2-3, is GAGVSQSPRYKVTKRGQDVALRCDPISGHVSLYWYRQALGQGPEFLTYFNYEAQQDKSGLPNDRFSAERPEGSISTLTIQRTEQRDSAMYRCASSLAGGLDTQYFGPGTRLTVL.

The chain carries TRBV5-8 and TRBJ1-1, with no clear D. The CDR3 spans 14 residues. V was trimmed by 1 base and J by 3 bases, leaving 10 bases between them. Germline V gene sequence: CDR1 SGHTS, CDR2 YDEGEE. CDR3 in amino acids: CASSLRSSYTEAFF. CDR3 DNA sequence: TGTGCCAGCAGCTTGCGTAGTTCGTACACTGAAGCTTTCTTT.

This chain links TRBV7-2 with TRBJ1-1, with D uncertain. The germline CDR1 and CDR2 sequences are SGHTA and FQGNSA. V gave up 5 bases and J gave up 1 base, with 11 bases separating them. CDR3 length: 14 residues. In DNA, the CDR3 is TGTGCCAGCAGCCACCTCAATAGGAACACTGAAGCTTTCTTT. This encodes CASSHLNRNTEAFF.

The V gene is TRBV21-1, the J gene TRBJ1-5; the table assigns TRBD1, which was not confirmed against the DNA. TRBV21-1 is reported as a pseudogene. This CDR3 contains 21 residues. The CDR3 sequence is CARRWGQKKARTLYSNQPQHF. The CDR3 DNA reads TGTGCCAGGCGCTGGGGGCAGAAAAAAGCCCGGACCCTATATAGCAATCAGCCCCAGCATTTT.

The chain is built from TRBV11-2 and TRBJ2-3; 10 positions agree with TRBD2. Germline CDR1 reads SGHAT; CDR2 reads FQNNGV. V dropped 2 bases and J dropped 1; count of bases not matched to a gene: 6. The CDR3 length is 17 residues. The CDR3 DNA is TGTGCCAGCAGCTTAAATTCCCTAGCGGGGGGCACAGATACGCAGTATTTT. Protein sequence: CASSLNSLAGGTDTQYF.

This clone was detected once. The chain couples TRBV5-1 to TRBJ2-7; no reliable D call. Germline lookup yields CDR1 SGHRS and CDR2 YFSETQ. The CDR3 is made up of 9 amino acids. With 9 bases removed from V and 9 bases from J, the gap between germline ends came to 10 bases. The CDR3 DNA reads TGCGCCACTCTTTTACTGCAGTACTTC. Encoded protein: CATLLLQYF.

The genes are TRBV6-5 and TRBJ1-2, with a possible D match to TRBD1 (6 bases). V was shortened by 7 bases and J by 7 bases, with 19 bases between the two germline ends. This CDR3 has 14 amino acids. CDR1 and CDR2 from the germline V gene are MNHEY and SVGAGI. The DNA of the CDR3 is TGTGCCAGCACTACTTTAGGGGGACCTCTTGGCTACACCTTC. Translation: CASTTLGGPLGYTF.

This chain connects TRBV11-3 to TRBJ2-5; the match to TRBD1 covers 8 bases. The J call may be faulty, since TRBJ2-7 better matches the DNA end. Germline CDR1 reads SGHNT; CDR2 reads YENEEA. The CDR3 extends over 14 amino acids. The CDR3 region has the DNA TGTGCCAGCAGCTTACAGACAGGGGACTACGAGCAGTACTTC. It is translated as CASSLQTGDYEQYF.

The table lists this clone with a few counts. This CDR3 reads CASSQQGNRDSPLHF. The CDR3 DNA reads TGTGCCAGCAGCCAACAGGGTAATAGGGATTCACCCCTCCACTTT. V usage is TRBV6-1 and J usage is TRBJ1-6, with D tentatively TRBD1 (6 bases). Trimming removed 6 bases at V and 8 bases at J, with 17 bases between. Germline CDR1 and CDR2: MNHNS and SASEGT. The CDR3 has 15 amino acids.

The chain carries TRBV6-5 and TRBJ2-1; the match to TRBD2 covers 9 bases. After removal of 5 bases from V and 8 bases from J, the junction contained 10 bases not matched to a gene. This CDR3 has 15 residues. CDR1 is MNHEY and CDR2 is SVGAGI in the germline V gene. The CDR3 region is CASSKIAGVGDEQFF. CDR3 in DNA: TGTGCCAGCAGTAAGATAGCGGGAGTCGGGGATGAGCAGTTCTTC.

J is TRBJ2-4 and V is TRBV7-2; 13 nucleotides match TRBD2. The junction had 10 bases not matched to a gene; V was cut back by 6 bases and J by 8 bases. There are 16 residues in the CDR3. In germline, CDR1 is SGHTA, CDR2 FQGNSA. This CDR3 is CASRPGTSGKEYIQYF. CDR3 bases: TGTGCCAGCAGACCAGGGACTAGCGGGAAGGAGTACATTCAGTACTTC.

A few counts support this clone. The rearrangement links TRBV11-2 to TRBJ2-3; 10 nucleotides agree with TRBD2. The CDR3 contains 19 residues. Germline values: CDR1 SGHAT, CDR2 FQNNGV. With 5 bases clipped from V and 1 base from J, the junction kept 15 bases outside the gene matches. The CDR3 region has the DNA TGTGCCAGCAGCGCCTCTAGCGGGAGTCTCGGATACGGCACAGATACGCAGTATTTT. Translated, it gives CASSASSGSLGYGTDTQYF. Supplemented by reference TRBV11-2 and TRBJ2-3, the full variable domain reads EAGVAQSPRYKIIEKRQSVAFWCNPISGHATLYWYQQILGQGPKLLIQFQNNGVVDDSQLPKDRFSAERLKGVDSTLKIQPAKLEDSAVYLCASSASSGSLGYGTDTQYFGPGTRLTVL.

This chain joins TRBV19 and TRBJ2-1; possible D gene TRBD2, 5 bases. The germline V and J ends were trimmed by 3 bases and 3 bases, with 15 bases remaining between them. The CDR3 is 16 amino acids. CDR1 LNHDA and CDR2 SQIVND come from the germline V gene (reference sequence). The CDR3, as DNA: TGTGCCAGTAGTATTGCTCGGGAACCCGGCTACAATGAGCAGTTCTTC. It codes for CASSIAREPGYNEQFF. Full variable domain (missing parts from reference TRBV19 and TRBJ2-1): DGGITQSPKYLFRKEGQNVTLSCEQNLNHDAMYWYRQDPGQGLRLIYYSQIVNDFQKGDIAEGYSVSREKKESFPLTVTSAQKNPTAFYLCASSIAREPGYNEQFFGPGTRLTVL.

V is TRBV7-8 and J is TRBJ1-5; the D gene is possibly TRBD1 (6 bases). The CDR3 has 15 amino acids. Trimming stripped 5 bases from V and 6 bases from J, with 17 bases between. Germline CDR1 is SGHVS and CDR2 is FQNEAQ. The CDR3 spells CASSASRGGRQPQHF. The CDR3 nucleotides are TGTGCCAGCAGCGCGAGTAGGGGGGGACGTCAGCCCCAGCATTTT.

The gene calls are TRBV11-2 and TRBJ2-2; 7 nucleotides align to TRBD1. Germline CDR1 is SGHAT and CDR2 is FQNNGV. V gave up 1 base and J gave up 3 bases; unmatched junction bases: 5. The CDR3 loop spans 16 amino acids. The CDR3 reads CASSLVPGQYTGELFF. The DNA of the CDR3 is TGTGCCAGCAGCTTAGTCCCGGGACAGTACACCGGGGAGCTGTTTTTT.

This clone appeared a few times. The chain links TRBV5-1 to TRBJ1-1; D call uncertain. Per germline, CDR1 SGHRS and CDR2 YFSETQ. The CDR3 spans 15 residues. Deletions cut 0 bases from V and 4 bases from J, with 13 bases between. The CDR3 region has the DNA TGCGCCAGCAGCTTGGATTCGGTCAGGTTCACTGAAGCTTTCTTT. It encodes CASSLDSVRFTEAFF.

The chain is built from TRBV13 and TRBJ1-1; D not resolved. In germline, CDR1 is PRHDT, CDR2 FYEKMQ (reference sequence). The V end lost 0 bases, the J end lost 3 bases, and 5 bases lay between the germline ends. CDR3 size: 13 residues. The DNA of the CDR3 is TGTGCCAGCAGCTTAGGACTCGACACTGAAGCTTTCTTT. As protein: CASSLGLDTEAFF.

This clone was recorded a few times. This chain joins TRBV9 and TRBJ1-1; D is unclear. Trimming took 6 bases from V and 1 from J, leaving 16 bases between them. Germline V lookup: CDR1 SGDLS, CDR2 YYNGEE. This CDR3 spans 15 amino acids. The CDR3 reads CASNSNPGGNTEAFF. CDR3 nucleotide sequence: TGTGCCAGCAACTCCAACCCTGGCGGGAACACTGAAGCTTTCTTT.

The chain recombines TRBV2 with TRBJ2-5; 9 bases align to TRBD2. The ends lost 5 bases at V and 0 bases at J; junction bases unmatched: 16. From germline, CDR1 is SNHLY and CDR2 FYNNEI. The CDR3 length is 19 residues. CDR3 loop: CASSNPKNGTSRDQETQYF. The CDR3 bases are TGTGCCAGCAGTAACCCCAAGAACGGGACTAGCAGAGACCAAGAGACCCAGTACTTC.

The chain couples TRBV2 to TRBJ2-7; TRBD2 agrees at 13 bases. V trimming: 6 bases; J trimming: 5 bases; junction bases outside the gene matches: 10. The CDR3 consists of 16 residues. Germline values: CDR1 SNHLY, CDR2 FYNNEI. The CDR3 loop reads CASRRIGTSGMNEQYF. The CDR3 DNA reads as TGTGCCAGCAGGAGAATTGGGACTAGCGGGATGAACGAGCAGTACTTC. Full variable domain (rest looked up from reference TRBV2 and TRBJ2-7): EPEVTQTPSHQVTQMGQEVILRCVPISNHLYFYWYRQILGQKVEFLVSFYNNEISEKSEIFDDQFSVERPDGSNFTLKIRSTKLEDSAMYFCASRRIGTSGMNEQYFGPGTRLTVT.